This TCR beta chain was found in a study of CD8 T cells in Susac syndrome. Looked up from germline, CDR1 is MNHEY and CDR2 is SMNVEV (reference sequence). This CDR3 comprises 16 residues. V dropped 3 bases and J dropped 0; count of bases not matched to a gene: 3. Roughly 0.45 to 1 ug RNA was reverse transcribed with random hexamers. TCRdb itself ran the immunoSEQ multiplex PCR reads through MiXCR, one entry per CDR3 protein. The table records hundreds of thousands of distinct CDR3 sequences, 65% to 90% of them present only once. V usage is TRBV27 and J usage is TRBJ2-1, with 9 bases lining up with TRBD2. This clonotype was sampled from a human donor with multiple sclerosis. Sequencing was done on a sample of CD8+ T cells from PBMCs. The CDR3 DNA is TGTGCCAGCAGTTTCGTAGCGGGAGTCTCCTACAATGAGCAGTTCTTC. Translation gives CASSFVAGVSYNEQFF.